Detailed here is one T cell receptor (beta chain). V lost 10 bases and J 2 bases, leaving 20 bases between the germline ends. The germline gives CDR1 MNHEY, CDR2 SVGAGI. The CDR3 is made up of 15 amino acids. The sample belongs to a study of blood T cell repertoires in COVID-19. In the study overall: Some COVID-19 samples were acute and others convalescent; all came from the United States, Italy and Spain. T cells, B-cell-depleted T cells, or PBMCs provided the cDNA or gDNA that served as material.

This table comes from immunoSEQ multiplex PCR, and its TCRdb copy is limited to in-frame clones, with some not included. In the table there are about 200,000 clones, approximately 80% of which are singletons. The receptor was derived from a human donor in a cohort sampled during active COVID-19. Sequencing input: peripheral blood. The chain carries TRBV6-5 and TRBJ2-5; D is undetermined. Here the CDR3 DNA reads TGTGCCACCAAAACCCCAAGAGGAGCTCAAGAGACCCAGTACTTC. It specifies CATKTPRGAQETQYF.